The 2 T cell receptor beta chains in this list originate from one sample, sequenced in a study of shared clonotypes between healthy human individuals. TCRdb's table, derived via immunoSEQ multiplex PCR, lists solely in-frame clones and lacks some. In the table there are 2 million to 2.5 million clones, over 90% of which are singletons. Sequencing was done on a sample of naive CD4+ T cells from PBMCs. Subset here: CD45RA+ positively selected. These receptors came from a man younger than 35 in good health. Some clones in this sample may be carry-over from other donors' samples.

In the case of this clone: Germline and junction disagree at one end, which may indicate a read error. The genes are TRBV11-2 and TRBJ2-7, with 7 bases identical to TRBD1. CDR3 length equals 12 residues. Germline V gene sequence: CDR1 SGHAT, CDR2 FQNNGV. The CDR3 nucleotides read TGTGCCAGCAGCTCCGAGGGGGCAGACGAGAGCTTC. Protein product: CASSSEGADESF. The whole variable domain, filled in from reference TRBV11-2 and TRBJ2-7, reads EAGVAQSPRYKIIEKRQSVAFWCNPISGHATLYWYQQILGQGPKLLIQFQNNGVVDDSQLPKDRFSAERLKGVDSTLKIQPAKLEDSAVYLCASSSEGADESFGPGTRLTVT.

The V gene is TRBV5-4, the J gene TRBJ2-7, with D possibly matching TRBD2 (6 bases). V lost 0 bases, J lost 1 base, and 11 bases lay in between. CDR3 size: 15 residues. Per germline, CDR1 SGHNT and CDR2 YYREEE (reference sequence). The CDR3 DNA is TGTGCCAGCAGCTTGGGGACTACTCCGTCCTACGAGCAGTACTTC. It codes for CASSLGTTPSYEQYF.